This TCR beta chain appears in the sequencing data of a study of cytomegalovirus exposure and HLA in healthy donors. Trimming at V came to 8 bases and at J to 1 base, leaving 11 bases not matched to a gene. In germline, CDR1 is MGHDK, CDR2 SYGVNS. The CDR3 is made up of 17 amino acids. As regards this clone: Its matching antigen is unknown.

The study's findings and limits: TCR beta chains associated with HLA were, in a later analysis, more clonally expanded than equally common others.

PCR employed 60 Vbeta and 13 Jbeta primers. TCRdb's copy holds only in-frame clones and misses some; the assay was immunoSEQ multiplex PCR. The sample holds roughly 130,000 clones, around 80% seen once. Material for sequencing was PBMCs. The TCR sequence derives from a man in his forties or fifties in good health and CMV-seronegative. This chain joins TRBV25-1 and TRBJ2-1; TRBD2 matches at 10 bases. As DNA, the CDR3 is TGTGCCAGCTGTTCAGCGGGAGGGGGGGGTTCCTACAATGAGCAGTTCTTC. Translating it yields CASCSAGGGGSYNEQFF.